These 28 T cell receptor beta chains were sequenced from one sample in a study of blood T cells in healthy people across ages. Primers used in a second PCR of about 7 to 11 cycles were a sample-barcoded 5' primer and a J-beta primer mix. In TCRdb, the 5' RACE reads were re-called with MiXCR into one record per CDR3 protein. Of roughly 860,000 distinct CDR3 sequences listed, approximately 67% are singletons. The sequenced sample was blood. These TCRs come from a man aged 25 to 40 in good health.

The chain carries TRBV12-3 or TRBV12-4 and TRBJ2-5; weak D call: TRBD1 (6 bases). Trimming took 1 base from V and 2 from J, leaving 11 bases between them. The CDR3 has 15 amino acids. CDR3 protein: CASSLGGRHQETQYF. The CDR3 nucleotides read TGTGCCAGCAGTTTAGGGGGGCGTCATCAAGAGACCCAGTACTTC.

This clonotype was counted between two and nine times. The chain recombines TRBV27 with TRBJ2-4; 8 bases are a match to TRBD1. The J call is doubtful: the DNA matches TRBJ2-7 better. The CDR3 runs to 15 residues. Looked up from germline, CDR1 is MNHEY and CDR2 is SMNVEV (reference sequence). CDR3 DNA: TGTGCCAGCAGTTCGACAGGGGCCCCTATCTACGAGCAGTACTTC. It encodes CASSSTGAPIYEQYF.

The table lists this clonotype with a count of one. The rearrangement uses TRBV29-1 and TRBJ1-2; D is perhaps TRBD1 (5 bases). V was clipped by 0 bases and J by 3 bases, with 11 bases between them. The CDR3 totals 14 residues. CDR1 is SQVTM and CDR2 is ANQGSEA in the germline V gene. CDR3 bases: TGCAGCGTTGAAGATGATCGGGGGGACTATGGCTACACCTTC. Protein sequence: CSVEDDRGDYGYTF.

This chain uses TRBV12-3 or TRBV12-4 with TRBJ1-1; 9 positions agree with TRBD1. The CDR3 loop spans 12 amino acids. J was trimmed by 11 bases and V by 3 bases; bases with no gene match: 4. CDR3 sequence (DNA): TGTGCCAGCAGTTTGGGGACAGGGTTTGCTTTCTTT. Translated, it gives CASSLGTGFAFF.

The rearrangement uses TRBV9 and TRBJ2-7, with D possibly matching TRBD1 (6 bases). The CDR3 runs 15 residues. Trimming removed 2 bases from V and 3 bases from J, with 15 bases in between. Germline V gene data show CDR1 as SGDLS and CDR2 as YYNGEE. The DNA for the CDR3 is TGTGCCAGCAGCGTTGGTCAGGGGTTGGACTACGAGCAGTACTTC. Its translation is CASSVGQGLDYEQYF.

The CDR3 sequence: CASSLRAGGAYEQYF. CDR3 DNA: TGTGCCAGCAGCTTACGTGCCGGGGGAGCCTACGAGCAGTACTTC. This chain connects TRBV7-2 to TRBJ2-7; a weak D match, TRBD2 (6 bases). CDR3 length: 15 residues. V lost 2 bases, J lost 2 bases, and 13 bases lay in between. CDR1 is SGHTA and CDR2 is FQGNSA in the germline V gene. The full variable domain, with the rest looked up from reference TRBV7-2 and TRBJ2-7, is GAGVSQSPSNKVTEKGKDVELRCDPISGHTALYWYRQSLGQGLEFLIYFQGNSAPDKSGLPSDRFSAERTGGSVSTLTIQRTQQEDSAVYLCASSLRAGGAYEQYFGPGTRLTVT.

V is TRBV27 and J is TRBJ1-5; TRBD1 matches at 7 bases. The CDR3 length is 15 residues. With V trimmed by 8 bases and J by 4 bases, 11 bases remained unmatched. CDR1 is MNHEY and CDR2 is SMNVEV in the germline V gene (reference sequence). The CDR3 DNA reads TGTGCCAGCCGTCCGGGACAGATTATTAATCAGCCCCAGCATTTT. As protein: CASRPGQIINQPQHF.

This clonotype was counted a few times. This chain links TRBV20-1 with TRBJ2-3; 9 bases are shared with TRBD1. The CDR3 is made up of 16 amino acids. J lost 4 bases, V lost 0 bases, and 8 bases had no gene match. Germline loops: CDR1 DFQATT, CDR2 SNEGSKA (reference sequence). The CDR3 is CSARDGQGRWADTQYF. The CDR3 DNA is TGCAGTGCTAGAGATGGACAGGGGAGATGGGCAGATACGCAGTATTTT.

V gene TRBV3-1 combines with J gene TRBJ2-1, with 10 bases that match TRBD2. The junction had 6 bases not matched to a gene; V was cut back by 4 bases and J by 6 bases. Germline lookup yields CDR1 LGHDT and CDR2 YNNKEL (reference sequence). The CDR3 runs to 15 residues. DNA for the CDR3: TGTGCCAGCAGCCGTAGCGGGGGGACCACCAATGAGCAGTTCTTC. It specifies CASSRSGGTTNEQFF.

V is TRBV7-2 and J is TRBJ2-1; possibly TRBD1 for D (5 bases). CDR3 length equals 17 residues. CDR1 SGHTA and CDR2 FQGNSA come from the germline V gene. V lost 4 bases to trimming and J lost 3 bases, with 19 bases between them. The CDR3 here is CASSSPRSSQGYNEQFF. The CDR3 DNA reads as TGTGCCAGCAGCTCTCCGCGGTCCTCCCAGGGCTACAATGAGCAGTTCTTC.

The V and J genes are TRBV20-1 and TRBJ2-5, with D perhaps TRBD1 (6 bases). The germline V and J ends were trimmed by 5 bases and 4 bases, with 14 bases remaining between them. The CDR3 covers 13 residues. Per the germline V gene, CDR1 is DFQATT and CDR2 is SNEGSKA (reference sequence). CDR3 bases: TGCAGTGCTCCCCTGACAGGTCGAGAGACCCAGTACTTC. This codes for CSAPLTGRETQYF.

Only a few counts were recorded for this clonotype. In DNA, the CDR3 is TGTGCCAGCAGTTCCCACGGAGGGAAATACGAGCAGTACTTC. Translated: CASSSHGGKYEQYF. The rearrangement links TRBV6-2 or TRBV6-3 to TRBJ2-7, with D maybe TRBD2 (6 bases). V lost 4 bases and J 4 bases, leaving 14 bases between the germline ends. CDR3 length: 14 amino acids. In germline, CDR1 is MNHEY, CDR2 SVGEGT.

The table lists this clonotype with a few counts. The gene calls are TRBV2 and TRBJ2-4, with TRBD2 as a possible D gene (5 bases). Matching the DNA end better, TRBJ2-5 makes the J call doubtful. The CDR3 loop spans 15 amino acids. The germline V gene encodes CDR1 SNHLY and CDR2 FYNNEI. CDR3 loop: CASRKVGGYQETQYF. Here the CDR3 DNA reads TGTGCCAGCAGGAAGGTGGGCGGGTACCAAGAGACCCAGTACTTC.

V usage is TRBV24-1 and J usage is TRBJ1-2; D call uncertain. The CDR3 consists of 12 residues. The germline gives CDR1 KGHDR, CDR2 SFDVKD. Trimming pared 5 bases from V and 6 bases from J, leaving 9 bases between. The CDR3 bases are TGTGCCACCAGTGCAGATCAGAATGGCTACACCTTC. Protein product: CATSADQNGYTF.

This chain joins TRBV2 and TRBJ2-1; D may be TRBD1 or TRBD2 (5 bases each). V was pared by 8 bases and J by 0 bases, with 8 bases between. The CDR3 consists of 13 residues. Germline V gives CDR1 SNHLY, CDR2 FYNNEI. The CDR3 loop reads CASGGLSYNEQFF. The CDR3 DNA sequence: TGTGCCAGCGGGGGTCTCTCCTACAATGAGCAGTTCTTC.

The chain uses TRBV6-1 and TRBJ2-7, with 9 bases that match TRBD1. Germline V gene sequence: CDR1 MNHNS, CDR2 SASEGT. V was pared by 0 bases and J by 0 bases, with 9 bases of the junction left unmatched. This CDR3 has 18 residues. This chain's CDR3 is CASSEALGQGLSSYEQYF. CDR3 bases: TGTGCCAGCAGTGAAGCGCTCGGACAGGGGCTAAGCTCCTACGAGCAGTACTTC.

The chain joins TRBV4-3 to TRBJ2-3; D is perhaps TRBD1 or TRBD2 (6 bases each). The CDR3 loop spans 16 amino acids. The germline gives CDR1 LGHNA, CDR2 YSLEER. Trimming shortened V by 1 base and J by 2 bases, and 13 bases separated the two germline ends. The CDR3 DNA reads TGCGCCAGCAGCCAAGTGTTGGGGGGCCCCACAGATACGCAGTATTTT. Its protein product is CASSQVLGGPTDTQYF.

This clonotype was observed a handful of times. The CDR3 protein is CSVGIGPVKYF. DNA of the CDR3: TGCAGCGTTGGGATCGGACCCGTTAAGTACTTC. The rearrangement uses TRBV29-1 and TRBJ2-5; D uncertain. The CDR3 is made up of 11 amino acids. V lost 4 bases, J lost 12 bases, and 15 bases lay in between. CDR1 and CDR2 from the germline V gene are SQVTM and ANQGSEA.

This clonotype was counted a few times. The chain carries TRBV2 and TRBJ2-7; 7 positions match TRBD1. The CDR3 loop spans 12 amino acids. V shed 10 bases and J 3 bases; nucleotides not matched to a gene: 6. Per germline, CDR1 SNHLY and CDR2 FYNNEI. The CDR3 spells CAIRDRVYEQYF. The CDR3 region has the DNA TGTGCCATTAGGGACAGAGTCTACGAGCAGTACTTC.

In DNA form, the CDR3 reads TGTGCCAGCAGTTCCTCGGACAGGGGAGATTCACCCCTCCACTTT. This encodes CASSSSDRGDSPLHF. J is TRBJ1-6 and V is TRBV6-5; 9 positions agree with TRBD1. CDR3 size: 15 residues. V gave up 4 bases and J gave up 8 bases; unmatched junction bases: 6. Germline V gene data show CDR1 as MNHEY and CDR2 as SVGAGI.

The V call is TRBV6-2 or TRBV6-3, the J call TRBJ2-7; no clear D. Looked up from germline, CDR1 is MNHEY and CDR2 is SVGEGT. V was cut by 7 bases and J by 3 bases, with 13 bases left in between. The CDR3 totals 13 residues. CDR3 protein: CASTLPPDYEQYF. The CDR3 region has the DNA TGTGCCAGCACCCTTCCGCCGGACTACGAGCAGTACTTC.

This chain joins TRBV13 and TRBJ2-7, with D maybe TRBD2 (5 bases). The germline gives CDR1 PRHDT, CDR2 FYEKMQ (reference sequence). The V and J ends lost 5 bases and 7 bases respectively, with 18 bases between them. The CDR3 loop spans 14 amino acids. The CDR3 bases are TGTGCCAGCAGCACCAGACGGGATTACAATGAGCAGTACTTC. This codes for CASSTRRDYNEQYF.

The chain joins TRBV27 to TRBJ2-1; D not certain. Trimming shortened V by 7 bases and J by 3 bases, and 13 bases separated the two germline ends. Germline V lookup: CDR1 MNHEY, CDR2 SMNVEV (reference sequence). This CDR3 has 14 amino acids. CDR3 nucleotides: TGTGCCAGCATAGACACTCCGTTCTACAATGAGCAGTTCTTC. It yields the protein CASIDTPFYNEQFF.

The J gene is TRBJ2-5, the V gene TRBV5-1, with D tentatively TRBD2 (6 bases). This CDR3 spans 12 amino acids. Trimming took off 1 base at V and 9 bases at J, with 10 bases between the two ends. Per germline, CDR1 SGHRS and CDR2 YFSETQ. Here the CDR3 reads CASSLMGEAQYF. The DNA for the CDR3 is TGCGCCAGCAGCTTGATGGGGGAGGCCCAGTACTTC.

CDR3 nucleotide sequence: TGTGCCAGCAGCTTCGGGACAGGTCAAGCTGAAGCTTTCTTT. It is translated as CASSFGTGQAEAFF. The V and J genes are TRBV7-2 and TRBJ1-1; 8 bases map to TRBD1. Trimming cost V 3 bases and J 6 bases; bases outside gene matches: 6. This CDR3 has 14 residues. Per germline, CDR1 SGHTA and CDR2 FQGNSA.

This clonotype has a handful of counts. V and J are TRBV14 and TRBJ2-1, with 10 positions matching TRBD2. Germline values: CDR1 SGHDN, CDR2 FVKESK. CDR3 length: 17 amino acids. Trimming removed 0 bases from V and 9 bases from J; junction bases left unmatched: 11. The CDR3: CASSQDPPSGGRIEQFF. CDR3 nucleotides: TGTGCCAGCAGCCAAGATCCTCCTAGCGGGGGACGGATTGAGCAGTTCTTC.

The CDR3 coding sequence is TGTGCCAGCAGTTACCTAGCGGGGGACCCTCTGGATCGGTATACGCAGTATTTT. It is translated as CASSYLAGDPLDRYTQYF. The chain carries TRBV6-2 or TRBV6-3 and TRBJ2-3; TRBD2 matches at 10 bases. The CDR3 has 18 amino acids. Germline trimming cut 2 bases from V and 7 bases from J; bases unmatched to any gene: 15. Germline V lookup: CDR1 MNHEY, CDR2 SVGEGT.

The chain employs TRBV6-1 and TRBJ2-7; the D call may be TRBD1 or TRBD2 (5 bases each). This CDR3 is 12 amino acids long. Germline CDR1 MNHNS, CDR2 SASEGT. Trimming pared 7 bases from V and 2 bases from J, leaving 9 bases between. For the CDR3, the DNA is TGTGCCAGCAAAGGGGACCCCTACGAGCAGTACTTC. This codes for CASKGDPYEQYF.